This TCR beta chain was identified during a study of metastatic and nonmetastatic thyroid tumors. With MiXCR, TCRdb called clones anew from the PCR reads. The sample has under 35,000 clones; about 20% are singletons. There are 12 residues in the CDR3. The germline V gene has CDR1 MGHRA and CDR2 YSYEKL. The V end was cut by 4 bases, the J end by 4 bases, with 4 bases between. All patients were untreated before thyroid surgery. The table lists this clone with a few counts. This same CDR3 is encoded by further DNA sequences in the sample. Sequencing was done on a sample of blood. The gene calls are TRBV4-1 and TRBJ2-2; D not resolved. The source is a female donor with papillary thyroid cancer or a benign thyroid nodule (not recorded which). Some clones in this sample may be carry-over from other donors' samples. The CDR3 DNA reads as TGCGCCAGCAGCCCCCTCACCGGGGAGCTGTTTTTT. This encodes CASSPLTGELFF.